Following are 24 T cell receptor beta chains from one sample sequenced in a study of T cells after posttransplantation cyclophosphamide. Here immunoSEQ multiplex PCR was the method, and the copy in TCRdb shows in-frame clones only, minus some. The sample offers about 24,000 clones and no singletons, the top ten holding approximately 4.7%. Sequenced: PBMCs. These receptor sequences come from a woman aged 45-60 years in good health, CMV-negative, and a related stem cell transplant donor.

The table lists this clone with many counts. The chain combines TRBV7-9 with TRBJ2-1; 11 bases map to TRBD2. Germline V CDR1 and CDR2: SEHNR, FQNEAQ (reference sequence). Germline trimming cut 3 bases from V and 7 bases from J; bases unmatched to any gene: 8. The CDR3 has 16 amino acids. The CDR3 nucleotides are TGTGCCAGCAGCTTTAGTAGCGGGGGGGCCGGAAATGAGCAGTTCTTC. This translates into CASSFSSGGAGNEQFF. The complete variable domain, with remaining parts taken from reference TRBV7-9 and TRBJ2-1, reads DTGVSQNPRHKITKRGQNVTFRCDPISEHNRLYWYRQTLGQGPEFLTYFQNEAQLEKSRLLSDRFSAERPKGSFSTLEIQRTEQGDSAMYLCASSFSSGGAGNEQFFGPGTRLTVL.

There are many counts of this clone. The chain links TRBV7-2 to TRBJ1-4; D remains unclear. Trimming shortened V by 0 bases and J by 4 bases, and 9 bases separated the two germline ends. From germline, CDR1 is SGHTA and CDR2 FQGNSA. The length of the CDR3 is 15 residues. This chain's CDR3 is CASSLAFTSNEKLFF. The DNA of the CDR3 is TGTGCCAGCAGCTTAGCGTTTACAAGTAATGAAAAACTGTTTTTT.

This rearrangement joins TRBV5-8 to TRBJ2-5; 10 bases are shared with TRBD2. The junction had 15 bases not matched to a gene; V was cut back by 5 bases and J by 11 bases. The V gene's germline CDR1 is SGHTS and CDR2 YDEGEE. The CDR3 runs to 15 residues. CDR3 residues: CASSNKRGGSGEQYF. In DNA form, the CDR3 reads TGTGCCAGCAGTAATAAGCGGGGGGGCTCGGGGGAGCAGTACTTC.

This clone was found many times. The CDR3 DNA is TGTGCCAGCACTACCGGGACAGTAGCCAAAAACATTCAGTACTTC. This encodes CASTTGTVAKNIQYF. The V call is TRBV28, the J call TRBJ2-4; the match to TRBD1 covers 7 bases. The CDR3 has 15 amino acids. V was pared by 7 bases and J by 0 bases, with 6 bases of the junction left unmatched. The germline CDR1 and CDR2 sequences are MDHEN and SYDVKM.

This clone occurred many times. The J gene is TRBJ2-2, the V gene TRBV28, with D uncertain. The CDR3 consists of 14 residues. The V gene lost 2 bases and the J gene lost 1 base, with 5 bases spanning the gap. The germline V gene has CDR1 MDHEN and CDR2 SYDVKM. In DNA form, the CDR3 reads TGTGCCAGCAGTTTAACAGTGAACACCGGGGAGCTGTTTTTT. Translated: CASSLTVNTGELFF.

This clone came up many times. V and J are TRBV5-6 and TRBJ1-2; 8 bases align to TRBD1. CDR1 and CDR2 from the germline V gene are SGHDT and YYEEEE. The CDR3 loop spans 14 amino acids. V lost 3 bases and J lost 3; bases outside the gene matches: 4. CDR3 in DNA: TGTGCCAGCAGCTACAGGGGGGTGGACTATGGCTACACCTTC. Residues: CASSYRGVDYGYTF.

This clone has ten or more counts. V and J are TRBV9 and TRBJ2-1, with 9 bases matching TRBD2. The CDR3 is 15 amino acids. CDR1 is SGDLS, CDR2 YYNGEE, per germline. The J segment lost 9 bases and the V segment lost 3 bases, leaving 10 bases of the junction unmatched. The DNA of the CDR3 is TGTGCCAGCAGCGCCCAAGCGGGAGGATGGCGTGAGCAGTTCTTC. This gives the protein CASSAQAGGWREQFF.

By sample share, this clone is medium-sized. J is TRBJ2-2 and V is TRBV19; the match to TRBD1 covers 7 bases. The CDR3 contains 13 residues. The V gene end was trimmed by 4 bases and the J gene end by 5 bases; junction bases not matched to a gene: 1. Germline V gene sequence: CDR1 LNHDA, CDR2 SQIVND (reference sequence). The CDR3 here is CASSTRGTGELFF. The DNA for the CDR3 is TGTGCCAGTAGTACCAGGGGGACCGGGGAGCTGTTTTTT.

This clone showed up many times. The CDR3 loop reads CASSPLGLVQTIDEQYF. As DNA, the CDR3 is TGTGCCAGCTCACCACTGGGACTAGTCCAAACTATCGACGAGCAGTACTTC. This chain uses TRBV18 with TRBJ2-7; 8 bases agree with TRBD2. Germline CDR1 is KGHSH and CDR2 is LQKENI. CDR3 length equals 17 residues. V trimming: 1 base; J trimming: 5 bases; junction bases outside the gene matches: 13.

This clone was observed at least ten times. This chain's CDR3 is CAWSDRQGAFF. The CDR3 DNA is TGTGCCTGGAGTGATCGACAGGGAGCTTTCTTT. The rearrangement joins TRBV30 to TRBJ1-1; 7 nucleotides agree with TRBD1. The CDR3 covers 11 residues. Germline CDR1 is GTSNPN and CDR2 is SVGIG (reference sequence). Trimming at V came to 1 base and at J to 10 bases, leaving 3 bases not matched to a gene.

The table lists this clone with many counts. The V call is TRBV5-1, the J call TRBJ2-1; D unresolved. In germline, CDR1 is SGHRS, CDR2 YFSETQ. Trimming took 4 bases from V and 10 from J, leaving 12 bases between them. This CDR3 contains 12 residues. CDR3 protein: CASSPVFPEQFF. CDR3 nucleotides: TGCGCCAGCAGCCCTGTGTTCCCCGAGCAGTTCTTC.

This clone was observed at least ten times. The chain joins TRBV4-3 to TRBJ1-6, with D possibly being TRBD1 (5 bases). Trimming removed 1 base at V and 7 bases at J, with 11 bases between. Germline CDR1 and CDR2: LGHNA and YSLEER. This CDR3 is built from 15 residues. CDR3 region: CASSQVSGLNSPLHF. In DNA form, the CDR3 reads TGCGCCAGCAGCCAAGTTTCAGGGTTAAATTCACCCCTCCACTTT.

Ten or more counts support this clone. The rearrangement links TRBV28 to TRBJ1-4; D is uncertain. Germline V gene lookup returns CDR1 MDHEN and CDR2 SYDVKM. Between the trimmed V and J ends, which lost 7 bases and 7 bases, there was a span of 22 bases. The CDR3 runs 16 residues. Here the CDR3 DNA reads TGTGCCAGCACCGATATCCCCAGGCGGGTCGGTGAAAAACTGTTTTTT. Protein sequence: CASTDIPRRVGEKLFF. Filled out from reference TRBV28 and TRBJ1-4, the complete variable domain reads DVKVTQSSRYLVKRTGEKVFLECVQDMDHENMFWYRQDPGLGLRLIYFSYDVKMKEKGDIPEGYSVSREKKERFSLILESASTNQTSMYLCASTDIPRRVGEKLFFGSGTQLSVL.

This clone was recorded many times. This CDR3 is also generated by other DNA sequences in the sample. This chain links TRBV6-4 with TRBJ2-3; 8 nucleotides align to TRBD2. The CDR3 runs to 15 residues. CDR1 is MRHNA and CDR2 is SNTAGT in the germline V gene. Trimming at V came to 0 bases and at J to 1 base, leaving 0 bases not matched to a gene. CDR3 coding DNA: TGTGCCAGCAGTGACTCTAGCGGGGGCACAGATACGCAGTATTTT. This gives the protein CASSDSSGGTDTQYF.

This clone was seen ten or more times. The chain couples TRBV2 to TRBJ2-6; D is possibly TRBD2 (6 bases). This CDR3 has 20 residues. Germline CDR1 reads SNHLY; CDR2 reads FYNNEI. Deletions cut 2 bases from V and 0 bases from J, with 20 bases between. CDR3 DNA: TGTGCCAGCAGTGAATTTATCTTGATGGGGGGACGCTCTGGGGCCAACGTCCTGACTTTC. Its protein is CASSEFILMGGRSGANVLTF. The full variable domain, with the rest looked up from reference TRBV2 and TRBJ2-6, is EPEVTQTPSHQVTQMGQEVILRCVPISNHLYFYWYRQILGQKVEFLVSFYNNEISEKSEIFDDQFSVERPDGSNFTLKIRSTKLEDSAMYFCASSEFILMGGRSGANVLTFGAGSRLTVL.

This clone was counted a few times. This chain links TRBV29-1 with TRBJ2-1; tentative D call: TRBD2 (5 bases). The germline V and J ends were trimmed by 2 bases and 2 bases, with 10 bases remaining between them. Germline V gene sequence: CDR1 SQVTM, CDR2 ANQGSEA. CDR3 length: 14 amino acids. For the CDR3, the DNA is TGCAGCGTTGAACGAGGGTTCACCTACAATGAGCAGTTCTTC. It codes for CSVERGFTYNEQFF.

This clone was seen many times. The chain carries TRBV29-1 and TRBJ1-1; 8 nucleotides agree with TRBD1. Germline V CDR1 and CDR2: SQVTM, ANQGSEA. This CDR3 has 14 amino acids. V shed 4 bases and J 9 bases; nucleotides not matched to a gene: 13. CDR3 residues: CSVVPGTGEEKAFF. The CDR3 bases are TGCAGCGTTGTCCCCGGGACAGGAGAGGAGAAAGCTTTCTTT. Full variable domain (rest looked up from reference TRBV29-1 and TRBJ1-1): SAVISQKPSRDICQRGTSLTIQCQVDSQVTMMFWYRQQPGQSLTLIATANQGSEATYESGFVIDKFPISRPNLTFSTLTVSNMSPEDSSIYLCSVVPGTGEEKAFFGQGTRLTVV.

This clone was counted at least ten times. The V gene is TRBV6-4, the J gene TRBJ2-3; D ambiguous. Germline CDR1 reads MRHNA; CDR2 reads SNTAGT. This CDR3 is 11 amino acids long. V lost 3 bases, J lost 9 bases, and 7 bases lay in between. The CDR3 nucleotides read TGTGCCAGCAGTGAAGGCGGCACGCAGTATTTT. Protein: CASSEGGTQYF.

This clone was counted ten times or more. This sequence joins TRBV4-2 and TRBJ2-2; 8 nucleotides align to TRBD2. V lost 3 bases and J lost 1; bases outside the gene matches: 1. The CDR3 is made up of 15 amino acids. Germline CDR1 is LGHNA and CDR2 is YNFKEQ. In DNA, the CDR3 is TGTGCCAGCAGCCAGGGACTAGAGAACACCGGGGAGCTGTTTTTT. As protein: CASSQGLENTGELFF.

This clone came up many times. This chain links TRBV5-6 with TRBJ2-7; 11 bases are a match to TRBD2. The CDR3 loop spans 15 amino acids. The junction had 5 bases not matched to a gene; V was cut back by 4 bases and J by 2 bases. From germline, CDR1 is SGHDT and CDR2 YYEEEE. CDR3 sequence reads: CASSPGLAGTYEQYF. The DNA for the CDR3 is TGTGCCAGCAGCCCCGGACTAGCGGGTACCTACGAGCAGTACTTC.

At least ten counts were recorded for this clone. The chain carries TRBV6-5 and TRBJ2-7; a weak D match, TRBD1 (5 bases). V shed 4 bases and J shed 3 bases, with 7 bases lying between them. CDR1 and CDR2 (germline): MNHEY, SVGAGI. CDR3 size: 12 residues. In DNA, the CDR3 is TGTGCCAGCAGTTCAGACAGCTACGAGCAGTACTTC. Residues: CASSSDSYEQYF.

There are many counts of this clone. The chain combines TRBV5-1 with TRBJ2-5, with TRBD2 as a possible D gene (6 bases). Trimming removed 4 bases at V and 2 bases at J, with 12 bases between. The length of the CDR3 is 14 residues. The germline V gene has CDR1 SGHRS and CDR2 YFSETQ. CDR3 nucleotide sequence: TGCGCCAGCAGCGGGGGAGGCAGGCAAGAGACCCAGTACTTC. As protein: CASSGGGRQETQYF.

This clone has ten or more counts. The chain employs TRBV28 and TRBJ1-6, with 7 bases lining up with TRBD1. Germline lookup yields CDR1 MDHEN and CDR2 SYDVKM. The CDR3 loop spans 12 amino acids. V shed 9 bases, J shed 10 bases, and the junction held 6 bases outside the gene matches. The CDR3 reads CASAGTVSPLHF. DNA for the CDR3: TGTGCCAGTGCGGGGACAGTCTCACCCCTCCACTTT.

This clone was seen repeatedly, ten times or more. The CDR3 protein is CASTQGVYGANVLTF. The CDR3 DNA reads TGCGCCAGCACCCAGGGGGTGTACGGGGCCAACGTCCTGACTTTC. The chain couples TRBV5-1 to TRBJ2-6; TRBD1 aligns across 7 bases. The CDR3 has 15 amino acids. Losses at the gene ends were 6 bases for V and 4 bases for J; bases not matched to a gene: 7. Germline CDR1 reads SGHRS; CDR2 reads YFSETQ.